The clone carrying this T cell receptor beta chain was picked up a small number of times. The target antigen is unknown. TCRbeta library preparation incorporated unique molecular identifiers. TCRdb itself ran the PCR reads through MiXCR, one entry per CDR3 protein. The repertoire holds 250,000 to 400,000 distinct CDR3 sequences, with 23% as singletons. This sample is part of a study of T-cell reconstitution after alpha-beta-depleted transplantation in children. Whole-study results and caveats: In some patients, recipient T cells and intrathymic progenitors surviving conditioning explained high day-60 diversity.

The CDR3 contains 18 residues. The V segment lost 4 bases and the J segment 4 bases; nucleotides outside the gene matches: 15. CDR1 SGHTA and CDR2 FQGTGA come from the germline V gene. This receptor was obtained from a male patient younger than 18 who had a stem cell transplant for acute lymphoblastic leukemia, so the T cells may come from the graft donor. The gene calls are TRBV7-3 and TRBJ2-3; TRBD1 aligns across 9 bases. Source: PBMCs, mostly from graft donor cells, taken 180 days after TCRalphabeta/CD19-depleted stem cell transplant. Here the CDR3 reads CASSSNRPGTGRADTQYF. CDR3 DNA sequence: TGTGCCAGCAGCTCGAATCGTCCCGGGACAGGGCGAGCAGATACGCAGTATTTT.